This TCR beta chain was observed in a study of shared clonotypes between healthy human individuals. Across the study: Donors had three CD4 naive, three CD4 memory, two CD8 naive and one CD8 memory plate apiece. Whole-study findings and limits: Non-shared clonotypes showed lower generation probabilities than clonotypes common to all four donors.

CDR1 is MDHEN, CDR2 SYDVKM, per germline. The CDR3 has 13 amino acids. Trimming removed 6 bases from V and 5 bases from J, with 13 bases in between. Points on this clone: Its cognate antigen is unknown.

Terminally differentiated effector memory CD45RA+ cells were excluded by CCR7 positive selection of CD45RO-negative cells. The protocol was immunoSEQ multiplex PCR, while the TCRdb copy is restricted to in-frame clones and leaves out a portion. The sample has nearly 2 million clones, approximately 94% seen once; the top ten hold 0.95% to 1.5%. The chain has TRBV28 and TRBJ2-5, with no clear D. The receptor comes from a young man in good health. Sequenced material: naive CD8+ T cells sorted from blood. CDR3 in DNA: TGTGCCAGCAGCCCGCGGTTAGGGGAGACCCAGTACTTC. This codes for CASSPRLGETQYF.